This T cell receptor (beta chain) appears in the sequencing data of a study of siplizumab effects on memory and regulatory T cells (dated by TCRdb to about 2019). General notes on the study: The effect of the anti-CD2 antibody siplizumab on alloreactive T-cell subsets was examined in allogeneic mixed lymphocyte reactions constructed from human PBMCs. The paper as a whole reports these results and caveats: Greater diversity appeared to be present in unstimulated naive T cells than in memory T cells, and a substantial contribution to the alloresponse seemed to be made by naive cells. Because sequences at frequencies below about 10^-5 were poorly captured, only a minor fraction of alloreactive clones could be mapped back to unstimulated subsets. About 75-95% of proliferating CD4+ or CD8+ clones could not be given a naive or memory phenotype. Of the alloreactive CD4+ clones that could be mapped, the Treg-derived share averaged 68.8% with siplizumab compared with 25% to 30% in control reactions. The cumulative frequency of alloreactive sequences that could be traced back to unstimulated CD4+ memory T cells was significantly reduced by siplizumab. No functional confirmation was obtained for the suppressive function of proliferating Tregs from siplizumab cultures.

In addition, sequencing in three donor pairs included unstimulated CD8+ effector memory subsets alongside CD4+ naive, CD8+ naive, CD8+ TEMRA and CD4+ memory subsets. TCRbeta CDR3 sequencing was performed on sorted unstimulated T cells and on proliferating T cells recovered from mixed lymphocyte reactions. Fresh whole blood from ten HLA-typed healthy donors was used as the source from which PBMCs were isolated. The method behind the library was the immunoSEQ multiplex PCR assay. About 10^5 TCR templates per sample were assayed by the deep sequencing platform. Genomic DNA extracted from sorted T cells was the material used for TCRbeta CDR3 sequencing. Per the authors' processing: The R programming language was used for clonal analysis of the TCRbeta CDR3 data. Comparing unstimulated samples against CFSE-low samples taken after the reaction was how alloreactive CD4+ and CD8+ clones were defined. Regulatory or non-regulatory origin of alloreactive CD4+ clones was assigned by matching sequences to the sorted unstimulated Treg and non-Treg repertoires. TCRdb took over this immuneACCESS table, retaining in-frame rearrangements with V and J assigned. Such tables are incomplete; in checked studies, under half of the missing clones stem from an unresolved V gene, and the remainder is unexplained. V and J calls and clone size are those listed in that table; D and trimming were worked out from the DNA. The sample has 70,000 to 100,000 clones on record, 95% to 97% of them singletons. The top ten clonotypes cover 0.025% to 0.035% of the sample.

This clone was seen just once. Its target antigen remains unknown. Base qualities are not at hand, and no much larger clone is one base apart. The sequenced sample was naive CD4+ T cells sorted from blood. Reading the label with the study, this specimen's cell subset or site is: unstimulated naive T cells. This sequence was found in a human donor in good health.

The DNA reads TGTGCCAGCAGCTATGGGCTAACCCAAGAGACCCAGTACTTC. This translates into CASSYGLTQETQYF. The rearranged segments are TRBV11-2 and TRBJ2-5, with the D gene uncertain. The germline V gene gives CDR1 as SGHAT and CDR2 as FQNNGV. Trimming at the junction amounts to 4 bases on V and 1 base on J, and the germline ends lie 10 bases apart. There are 14 amino acids in the CDR3, from cysteine to phenylalanine inclusive. Just CDR3 DNA is preserved here, 42 bases in frame from base 1.